The 10 T cell receptor beta chains in this list originate from one sample, sequenced in a study of T and B cells in COVID-19 patients. BIOMED2 TRB-A/B primer pools were used in multiplex TRB PCR. TCRdb independently ran MiXCR on the multiplex PCR reads; one entry per CDR3 protein. Here the sample spans over 9,000 distinct CDR3 sequences, approximately 33% being singletons. From blood, about 250-550 ng of genomic DNA served as TRB template. The sample was blood. Receptors originate from a human donor who had recovered from COVID-19.

The rearrangement links TRBV24-1 to TRBJ1-1; D is uncertain. CDR1 is KGHDR and CDR2 is SFDVKD in the germline V gene. With 6 bases removed from V and 4 bases from J, the gap between germline ends came to 11 bases. This CDR3 is built from 13 residues. CDR3 nucleotide sequence: TGTGCCACCAGTACATCCCACGGCACTGAAGCTTTCTTT. It is translated as CATSTSHGTEAFF.

This CDR3 reads CASAWPNQPQHF. DNA for the CDR3: TGTGCCAGCGCCTGGCCGAATCAGCCCCAGCATTTT. The chain employs TRBV6-1 and TRBJ1-5; unclear D gene. The CDR3 totals 12 residues. Trimming took off 8 bases at V and 4 bases at J, with 9 bases between the two ends. CDR1 is MNHNS and CDR2 is SASEGT in the germline V gene.

The chain carries TRBV2 and TRBJ2-1; TRBD2 matches at 7 bases. The V gene's germline CDR1 is SNHLY and CDR2 FYNNEI. V was clipped by 4 bases and J by 6 bases; unmatched bases: 9. The CDR3 extends over 15 amino acids. CDR3: CASSGGRERGNEQFF. The CDR3, as DNA: TGTGCCAGCAGTGGGGGGAGGGAAAGGGGCAATGAGCAGTTCTTC. Supplemented by reference TRBV2 and TRBJ2-1, the full variable domain reads EPEVTQTPSHQVTQMGQEVILRCVPISNHLYFYWYRQILGQKVEFLVSFYNNEISEKSEIFDDQFSVERPDGSNFTLKIRSTKLEDSAMYFCASSGGRERGNEQFFGPGTRLTVL.

V and J are TRBV6-4 and TRBJ1-2; maybe TRBD1 (6 bases). Germline V gene data show CDR1 as MRHNA and CDR2 as SNTAGT. V gave up 4 bases and J gave up 8 bases, with 17 bases separating them. The CDR3 sequence is 14 residues long. CDR3: CASSVGEQGSGYTF. CDR3 DNA sequence: TGTGCCAGCAGTGTCGGGGAACAGGGCTCAGGCTACACCTTC.

The chain uses TRBV20-1 and TRBJ2-5, with a weak D call TRBD2 (5 bases). Germline V gene lookup returns CDR1 DFQATT and CDR2 SNEGSKA (reference sequence). The length of the CDR3 is 13 residues. Trimming removed 2 bases at V and 3 bases at J, with 10 bases between. DNA for the CDR3: TGCAGTGCTAGAACGGTGAGGGAAGAGACCCAGTACTTC. Protein: CSARTVREETQYF.

In regard to this clonotype: Just one base apart from a much larger clone, this may be a read error. The chain joins TRBV27 to TRBJ2-3; D possibly uses TRBD1 or TRBD2 (6 bases each). Germline V gene data show CDR1 as MNHEY and CDR2 as SMNVEV (reference sequence). V was cut by 4 bases and J by 6 bases, with 20 bases left in between. The length of the CDR3 is 16 residues. CDR3 sequence (DNA): TGTGCCAGCAGTTACCGGAGGGGGAGCATAACCGATACGCAGTATTTT. It encodes CASSYRRGSITDTQYF.

This sequence joins TRBV14 and TRBJ1-2; 9 positions match TRBD1. Unmatched junction bases numbered 1, after V lost 1 base and J lost 7 bases. The CDR3 is made up of 13 amino acids. Germline CDR1 SGHDN, CDR2 FVKESK. The CDR3 spells CASSQVTGGGYTF. CDR3 in DNA: TGTGCCAGCAGCCAAGTGACAGGGGGTGGCTACACCTTC.

The V and J genes are TRBV6-2 or TRBV6-3 and TRBJ2-7, with TRBD2 as a possible D gene (5 bases). Germline CDR1 is MNHEY and CDR2 is SVGEGT. The ends were cut back, 4 bases at V and 3 bases at J, with 16 bases in the middle. The CDR3 is 15 amino acids. The chain's CDR3 is CASSSAVGRGYEQYF. CDR3 nucleotides: TGTGCCAGCAGTTCCGCCGTCGGACGGGGCTACGAGCAGTACTTC.

A few counts support this clonotype. The rearrangement joins TRBV6-2 or TRBV6-3 to TRBJ1-1, with D possibly TRBD1 on 5 matching bases. Trimming stripped 2 bases from V and 4 bases from J, with 11 bases between. The germline V gene encodes CDR1 MNHEY and CDR2 SVGEGT. The CDR3 covers 14 residues. CDR3: CASSYKGIVTEAFF. The CDR3 coding sequence is TGTGCCAGCAGTTACAAGGGGATCGTCACTGAAGCTTTCTTT.

The J gene is TRBJ1-1, the V gene TRBV5-1; TRBD1 is a possible D gene (5 bases). The V end was cut by 2 bases, the J end by 4 bases, with 21 bases between. Germline CDR1 is SGHRS and CDR2 is YFSETQ. The CDR3 totals 17 residues. DNA of the CDR3: TGCGCCAGCAGCTTCATCCGGGACCCTTATCGTGGCACTGAAGCTTTCTTT. This encodes CASSFIRDPYRGTEAFF.